This TCR beta chain was captured by sequencing in a study of T cell responses to AZD1222 COVID-19 vaccine. Per germline, CDR1 MNHEY and CDR2 SMNVEV (reference sequence). The CDR3 is 14 amino acids. The V and J ends lost 5 bases and 0 bases respectively, with 10 bases between them. Generated by immunoSEQ multiplex PCR, the TCRdb table keeps only in-frame clones and is missing some. This repertoire shows fewer than 90,000 clones, under 95% found once; its top ten account for about 9.9%. The sequence derives from an adult who received the AZD1222 COVID-19 vaccine. The rearrangement uses TRBV27 and TRBJ1-1; weak D call: TRBD1 (6 bases). The sequencing here drew on peripheral blood, taken 28 days after the second AZD1222 dose. The CDR3 DNA reads as TGTGCCAGCAGTAACAGGGCCGTGAACACTGAAGCTTTCTTT. Protein sequence: CASSNRAVNTEAFF.